The 10 T cell receptor beta chains in this list originate from one sample, sequenced in a study of shared clonotypes between healthy human individuals. Some clones are missing from TCRdb's copy, which holds only in-frame ones; the method was immunoSEQ multiplex PCR. Of around 2,000,000 clones in the sample, 85% to 95% were seen once. The sample comprised naive CD4+ T cells sorted from blood. Subset described: CD45RA+ positively selected. The receptors were gathered from a man aged 18 to 30 in good health.

The rearrangement uses TRBV10-3 and TRBJ1-2; 8 bases line up with TRBD1. The CDR3 spans 14 residues. From germline, CDR1 is ENHRY and CDR2 SYGVKD. V lost 11 bases to trimming and J lost 4 bases; unmatched junction nucleotides: 12. The CDR3: CAVSSGQVSYGYTF. In DNA form, the CDR3 reads TGTGCCGTTTCTTCGGGACAGGTTTCCTATGGCTACACCTTC.

This chain uses TRBV5-1 with TRBJ1-3; weak D call: TRBD1 (6 bases). The length of the CDR3 is 15 residues. V dropped 5 bases and J dropped 0 bases, with 12 bases sitting between them. CDR1 is SGHRS, CDR2 YFSETQ, per germline. The CDR3 protein is CASSSGTPSGNTIYF. Written as DNA, the CDR3 is TGCGCCAGCAGTTCCGGGACACCCTCTGGAAACACCATATATTTT.

The CDR3 reads CASSSGSEQYF. The CDR3 nucleotides read TGCGCCAGCAGCTCAGGCTCTGAGCAGTACTTC. This chain joins TRBV5-1 and TRBJ2-7, with unresolved D. The V gene lost 3 bases and the J gene lost 7 bases, with 8 bases spanning the gap. The CDR3 has 11 amino acids. CDR1 is SGHRS and CDR2 is YFSETQ in the germline V gene.

The chain combines TRBV14 with TRBJ2-5, with D uncertain. The CDR3 runs to 16 residues. The V gene lost 0 bases and the J gene lost 1 base, with 12 bases spanning the gap. Germline V gene lookup returns CDR1 SGHDN and CDR2 FVKESK. CDR3 coding DNA: TGTGCCAGCAGCCAAGATATTAGCCGGACCCAAGAGACCCAGTACTTC. This sequence encodes CASSQDISRTQETQYF.

The CDR3 region is CASSEALLVRDNSPLHF. The CDR3 DNA reads as TGTGCCAGCAGTGAAGCGCTCTTAGTCCGGGATAATTCACCCCTCCACTTT. The chain has TRBV2 and TRBJ1-6; no definite D call. There are 17 residues in the CDR3. Germline lookup yields CDR1 SNHLY and CDR2 FYNNEI. V was trimmed by 0 bases and J by 5 bases, leaving 14 bases between them.

This clone occurred once. This chain joins TRBV7-9 and TRBJ2-1; D may be TRBD2 (7 bases). V was pared by 1 base and J by 13 bases, with 14 bases between. The germline CDR1 and CDR2 sequences are SEHNR and FQNEAQ (reference sequence). This CDR3 is built from 13 residues. Here the CDR3 reads CASSLDQGTKQFF. The CDR3 nucleotides are TGTGCCAGCAGCTTAGATCAGGGGACTAAACAGTTCTTC.

The chain links TRBV19 to TRBJ1-5; D is ambiguous. This CDR3 contains 14 residues. The V end was cut by 5 bases, the J end by 3 bases, with 11 bases between. Germline lookup yields CDR1 LNHDA and CDR2 SQIVND (reference sequence). The CDR3 DNA sequence: TGTGCCAGTAGTCCATGGGGAGCCAATCAGCCCCAGCATTTT. Its protein is CASSPWGANQPQHF.

The chain employs TRBV10-3 and TRBJ2-7; D is unresolved. Trimming stripped 0 bases from V and 1 base from J, with 10 bases between. CDR3 length: 15 residues. The germline CDR1 and CDR2 sequences are ENHRY and SYGVKD. CDR3: CAISESKGSSYEQYF. The DNA of the CDR3 is TGTGCCATCAGTGAGTCGAAAGGTTCGTCCTACGAGCAGTACTTC.

This chain joins TRBV28 and TRBJ2-7; 10 nucleotides line up with TRBD2. In germline, CDR1 is MDHEN, CDR2 SYDVKM. Trimming took 4 bases from V and 2 from J; bases not matched to a gene: 20. The CDR3 is 20 residues long. Here the CDR3 reads CASSSTGVRPSGSRPYEQYF. The CDR3 region has the DNA TGTGCCAGCAGTTCCACAGGGGTACGACCTAGCGGGAGCCGCCCCTACGAGCAGTACTTC.

V gene TRBV25-1 combines with J gene TRBJ2-7, with TRBD1 matching over 10 bases. The CDR3 covers 15 residues. The J segment lost 2 bases and the V segment lost 3 bases, leaving 4 bases of the junction unmatched. CDR1 and CDR2 from the germline V gene are MGHDK and SYGVNS. The CDR3 DNA follows: TGTGCCAGCAGTGATACCGGGACAGGGGCCTACGAGCAGTACTTC. This translates into CASSDTGTGAYEQYF.